The 8 T cell receptor beta chains below were found in one sample sequenced in a study of OX40 agonist ivuxolimab in advanced cancers. TCRdb's table, derived via immunoSEQ multiplex PCR, lists solely in-frame clones and lacks some. The sample consists of 45,000 to 65,000 clones, less than 90% of them appearing once. Sample: CD4+ or CD8+ T cells sorted from blood, taken in a trial of the OX40 agonist ivuxolimab. Receptor source: an adult with an advanced solid tumor such as melanoma, head and neck, liver or kidney cancer.

This chain uses TRBV27 with TRBJ2-2; no reliable D call. Germline V gives CDR1 MNHEY, CDR2 SMNVEV (reference sequence). This CDR3 contains 16 residues. Deletions cut 1 base from V and 4 bases from J, with 13 bases between. The DNA of the CDR3 is TGTGCCAGCAGTTTATTCGGAGTAGCTAGCACCGGGGAGCTGTTTTTT. It yields the protein CASSLFGVASTGELFF.

The J gene is TRBJ2-2, the V gene TRBV7-6; no clear D gene. CDR1 and CDR2 (germline): SGHVS, FNYEAQ. V shed 2 bases and J shed 2 bases, with 12 bases lying between them. This CDR3 region has 16 residues. CDR3 protein: CASSLQTWQNTGELFF. For the CDR3, the DNA is TGTGCCAGCAGCTTACAAACCTGGCAAAACACCGGGGAGCTGTTTTTT.

A word on this clone: Other DNA sequences in this specimen translate into the identical CDR3. This rearrangement joins TRBV5-1 to TRBJ2-5; a weak D match, TRBD1 (7 bases). CDR1 and CDR2 from the germline V gene are SGHRS and YFSETQ. CDR3 size: 13 residues. V dropped 0 bases and J dropped 5 bases, with 8 bases sitting between them. The CDR3 is CASSLAGGETQYF. The CDR3 coding sequence is TGCGCCAGCAGCTTGGCAGGGGGGGAGACCCAGTACTTC.

The chain has TRBV5-1 and TRBJ2-2; D tentatively reads TRBD1 or TRBD2 (5 bases each). Germline V gene sequence: CDR1 SGHRS, CDR2 YFSETQ. The germline V and J ends were trimmed by 2 bases and 5 bases, with 13 bases remaining between them. CDR3 length: 15 amino acids. CDR3 amino acids: CASSLTGTGTGELFF. The CDR3 DNA is TGCGCCAGCAGCTTAACCGGGACGGGAACCGGGGAGCTGTTTTTT. The full variable domain, its missing parts supplied by reference TRBV5-1 and TRBJ2-2, is KAGVTQTPRYLIKTRGQQVTLSCSPISGHRSVSWYQQTPGQGLQFLFEYFSETQRNKGNFPGRFSGRQFSNSRSEMNVSTLELGDSALYLCASSLTGTGTGELFFGEGSRLTVL.

The V and J genes are TRBV11-2 and TRBJ1-6; D ambiguous. The V and J ends lost 4 bases and 13 bases respectively, with 17 bases between them. Germline V lookup: CDR1 SGHAT, CDR2 FQNNGV. This CDR3 has 14 residues. The CDR3 DNA sequence: TGTGCCAGCAGCTCACTCGGGAGGGCCTTGCCCCTCCACTTT. Translated, it gives CASSSLGRALPLHF.

J is TRBJ1-2 and V is TRBV27, with 10 bases lining up with TRBD1. Germline loops: CDR1 MNHEY, CDR2 SMNVEV (reference sequence). This CDR3 comprises 14 residues. V shed 5 bases, J shed 4 bases, and the junction held 4 bases outside the gene matches. The CDR3 is CASSRQGAGYGYTF. Here the CDR3 DNA reads TGTGCCAGCAGTAGACAGGGGGCCGGCTATGGCTACACCTTC.

The chain joins TRBV5-1 to TRBJ2-3; 12 nucleotides agree with TRBD2. Germline CDR1 and CDR2: SGHRS and YFSETQ. Trimming removed 4 bases from V and 2 bases from J; junction bases left unmatched: 8. The CDR3 length is 17 residues. CDR3 amino acids: CASSPRLAGAFTDTQYF. The CDR3 nucleotides are TGCGCCAGCAGCCCACGACTAGCGGGGGCCTTCACAGATACGCAGTATTTT.

The V and J genes are TRBV27 and TRBJ1-5; D gene unclear. Germline CDR1 MNHEY, CDR2 SMNVEV (reference sequence). This CDR3 is 19 amino acids long. Trimming took 8 bases from V and 0 from J, leaving 26 bases between them. The CDR3, as DNA: TGTGCCAGCTCGTCGGTCGGTACTCGTCGCCTAAATAGCAATCAGCCCCAGCATTTT. Amino acid sequence: CASSSVGTRRLNSNQPQHF.